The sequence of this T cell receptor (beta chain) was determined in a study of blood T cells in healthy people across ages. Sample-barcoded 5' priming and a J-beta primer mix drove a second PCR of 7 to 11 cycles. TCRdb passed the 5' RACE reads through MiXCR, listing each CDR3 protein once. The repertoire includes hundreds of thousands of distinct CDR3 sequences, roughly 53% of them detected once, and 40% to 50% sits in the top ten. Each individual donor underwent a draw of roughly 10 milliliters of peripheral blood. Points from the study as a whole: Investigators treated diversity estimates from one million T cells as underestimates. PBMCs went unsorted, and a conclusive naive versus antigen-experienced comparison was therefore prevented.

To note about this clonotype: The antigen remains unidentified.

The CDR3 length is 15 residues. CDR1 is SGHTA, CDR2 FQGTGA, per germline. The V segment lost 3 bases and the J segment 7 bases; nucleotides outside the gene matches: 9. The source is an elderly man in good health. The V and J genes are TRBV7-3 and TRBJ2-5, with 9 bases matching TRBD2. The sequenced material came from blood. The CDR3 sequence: CASSLATSGMGTQYF. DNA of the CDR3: TGTGCCAGCAGCTTGGCGACTAGCGGTATGGGGACCCAGTACTTC.